This TCR beta chain comes out of a study of shared clonotypes between healthy human individuals. The overall study: Researchers assigned three CD4 naive, three CD4 memory, two CD8 naive and one CD8 memory plate to each donor. The study's findings and limits: Generation probabilities of non-shared clonotypes were lower (relative to those shared by all four donors).

V was clipped by 4 bases and J by 3 bases, with 13 bases between them. The CDR3 is made up of 14 amino acids. From germline, CDR1 is SGHNT and CDR2 YYREEE (reference sequence). Terminally differentiated effector memory CD45RA+ cells were excluded by CCR7 positive selection of CD45RO-negative cells. Comments on this clone: Its antigen is currently unknown.

The authors split each subset's genomic DNA evenly across several immunoSEQ plates. Using immunoSEQ multiplex PCR, the repertoire was profiled, and TCRdb retains in-frame clones only, with some absent. The sample lists some 2.1 million clones, approximately 94% occurring once. The receptor was derived from a man aged 18 to 30 in good health. The chain has TRBV5-4 and TRBJ1-1; D is unclear. The source material was naive CD8+ T cells sorted from blood. The CDR3, as DNA: TGTGCCAGCAGCGCCGCCCCGATGGACACTGAAGCTTTCTTT. Translating gives CASSAAPMDTEAFF. Using reference TRBV5-4 and TRBJ1-1 for the parts outside the CDR3, the full variable domain is ETGVTQSPTHLIKTRGQQVTLRCSSQSGHNTVSWYQQALGQGPQFIFQYYREEENGRGNFPPRFSGLQFPNYSSELNVNALELDDSALYLCASSAAPMDTEAFFGQGTRLTVV.